These 31 T cell receptor beta chains were all obtained from the same sample, sequenced in a study of T-cell memory formation after mild COVID-19. TCRdb independently ran MiXCR on the 5' RACE reads; one entry per CDR3 protein. The sample includes about 190,000 distinct CDR3 sequences, roughly 18% of them seen just once. The specimen sequenced was PBMCs or a T cell subset sorted from them (not recorded which). The receptors were gathered from an adult woman who had mild COVID-19 (a few samples of this study predate the infection). Cell type and time point are not known.

This chain uses TRBV10-3 with TRBJ2-7; a possible D gene is TRBD2 (7 bases). Germline CDR1 and CDR2: ENHRY and SYGVKD. V was trimmed by 2 bases and J by 4 bases, leaving 15 bases between them. This CDR3 spans 15 amino acids. The CDR3 DNA reads as TGTGCCATCAGTGAGCATGGGGGGGCCGGATACGAGCAGTACTTC. Amino acid sequence: CAISEHGGAGYEQYF.

The V and J genes are TRBV7-3 and TRBJ2-2; a weak D match, TRBD1 (6 bases). The CDR3 loop spans 16 amino acids. Deletions cut 5 bases from V and 0 bases from J, with 13 bases between. Germline CDR1 reads SGHTA; CDR2 reads FQGTGA. CDR3 DNA: TGTGCCAGCAGCCCCCATGGGGGCGCGAACACCGGGGAGCTGTTTTTT. Protein: CASSPHGGANTGELFF.

V usage is TRBV5-1 and J usage is TRBJ1-3; 10 nucleotides line up with TRBD1. CDR3 length equals 18 residues. With 3 bases clipped from V and 0 bases from J, the junction kept 9 bases outside the gene matches. CDR1 SGHRS and CDR2 YFSETQ come from the germline V gene. DNA for the CDR3: TGCGCCAGCAGCTATGCTGACAGGGGGCCCTTCTCTGGAAACACCATATATTTT. The encoded protein is CASSYADRGPFSGNTIYF.

This clonotype was recorded once. The genes are TRBV29-1 and TRBJ2-3; D unresolved. The CDR3 spans 9 residues. V was trimmed by 6 bases and J by 3 bases, leaving 1 base between them. From germline, CDR1 is SQVTM and CDR2 ANQGSEA. Here the CDR3 DNA reads TGCAGCGTAACAGATACGCAGTATTTT. Translating it yields CSVTDTQYF.

J is TRBJ2-3 and V is TRBV7-2, with D unclear. V was shortened by 4 bases and J by 2 bases, with 10 bases between the two germline ends. The CDR3 extends over 14 amino acids. The germline V gene encodes CDR1 SGHTA and CDR2 FQGNSA. In DNA form, the CDR3 reads TGTGCCAGCAGCTCTCAACCCTCCACAGATACGCAGTATTTT. Translation: CASSSQPSTDTQYF. Variable domain in full (rest from reference TRBV7-2 and TRBJ2-3): GAGVSQSPSNKVTEKGKDVELRCDPISGHTALYWYRQSLGQGLEFLIYFQGNSAPDKSGLPSDRFSAERTGGSVSTLTIQRTQQEDSAVYLCASSSQPSTDTQYFGPGTRLTVL.

This clonotype occurred many times. The V call is TRBV7-2, the J call TRBJ1-3; possible D gene TRBD1, 6 bases. The germline V gene encodes CDR1 SGHTA and CDR2 FQGNSA. The CDR3 is made up of 13 amino acids. Trimming took 5 bases from V and 7 from J, leaving 12 bases between them. The CDR3 here is CASSPGGPNTIYF. The CDR3 nucleotides read TGTGCCAGCAGCCCCGGGGGGCCGAACACCATATATTTT.

The V gene is TRBV11-2, the J gene TRBJ2-7; possibly TRBD1 or TRBD2 for D (5 bases each). Germline V gene lookup returns CDR1 SGHAT and CDR2 FQNNGV. The CDR3 consists of 14 residues. V was shortened by 1 base and J by 2 bases, with 9 bases between the two germline ends. CDR3 sequence reads: CASSLGDGPYEQYF. Written as DNA, the CDR3 is TGTGCCAGCAGCTTAGGGGACGGACCCTACGAGCAGTACTTC.

This clonotype showed up just a few times. The chain links TRBV14 to TRBJ2-7; D may be TRBD2 (5 bases). Trimming stripped 4 bases from V and 7 bases from J, with 8 bases between. The CDR3 spans 11 residues. Germline V gene data show CDR1 as SGHDN and CDR2 as FVKESK. DNA of the CDR3: TGTGCCAGCAGCCGCGGGTTTGAGCAGTACTTC. Encoded protein: CASSRGFEQYF.

The J gene is TRBJ2-3, the V gene TRBV20-1, with TRBD2 identical over 8 bases. The CDR3 spans 15 residues. Germline assignment: CDR1 DFQATT and CDR2 SNEGSKA (reference sequence). With 6 bases clipped from V and 3 bases from J, the junction kept 11 bases outside the gene matches. For the CDR3, the DNA is TGCAGTGCAAACCCCGGGACTAGGGTTACAGATACGCAGTATTTT. It specifies CSANPGTRVTDTQYF.

This clonotype was counted only a few times. The rearrangement uses TRBV5-1 and TRBJ2-5; TRBD1 is a possible D gene (5 bases). The CDR3 loop spans 15 amino acids. Germline V gives CDR1 SGHRS, CDR2 YFSETQ. The V end was cut by 4 bases, the J end by 4 bases, with 17 bases between. In nucleotides, the CDR3 is TGCGCCAGCAGCACCCAGGTCCAGGGTGGAGAGACCCAGTACTTC. Amino acids: CASSTQVQGGETQYF.

In its sample, this clonotype was seen a few times. The gene calls are TRBV7-2 and TRBJ1-6; D possibly corresponds to TRBD1 (5 bases). Trimming shortened V by 3 bases and J by 8 bases, and 8 bases separated the two germline ends. Germline V gene lookup returns CDR1 SGHTA and CDR2 FQGNSA. This CDR3 contains 13 residues. CDR3 residues: CASSFETDSPLHF. Written as DNA, the CDR3 is TGTGCCAGCAGCTTTGAGACAGATTCACCCCTCCACTTT.

This clonotype has more than one count but fewer than ten. The CDR3 DNA is TGTGCCAGCAGCCGCTATACTAGCGGACGGGGCTCAGATACGCAGTATTTT. As protein: CASSRYTSGRGSDTQYF. The chain employs TRBV7-2 and TRBJ2-3; TRBD2 matches 8 bases. The CDR3 is made up of 17 amino acids. Germline assignment: CDR1 SGHTA and CDR2 FQGNSA. The V segment lost 5 bases and the J segment 4 bases; nucleotides outside the gene matches: 14. Supplemented by reference TRBV7-2 and TRBJ2-3, the full variable domain reads GAGVSQSPSNKVTEKGKDVELRCDPISGHTALYWYRQSLGQGLEFLIYFQGNSAPDKSGLPSDRFSAERTGGSVSTLTIQRTQQEDSAVYLCASSRYTSGRGSDTQYFGPGTRLTVL.

This sequence joins TRBV5-1 and TRBJ2-7; D may correspond to TRBD1 or TRBD2 (8 bases each). V gave up 1 base and J gave up 6 bases, with 14 bases separating them. CDR3 length: 14 amino acids. Per the germline V gene, CDR1 is SGHRS and CDR2 is YFSETQ. In DNA, the CDR3 is TGCGCCAGCAGCTTGTGGACAGGGACTAGCGAGCAGTACTTC. Its translation is CASSLWTGTSEQYF. Variable domain in full (rest from reference TRBV5-1 and TRBJ2-7): KAGVTQTPRYLIKTRGQQVTLSCSPISGHRSVSWYQQTPGQGLQFLFEYFSETQRNKGNFPGRFSGRQFSNSRSEMNVSTLELGDSALYLCASSLWTGTSEQYFGPGTRLTVT.

The chain couples TRBV11-2 to TRBJ2-1; 7 bases fit TRBD2. The CDR3 is 16 amino acids. Germline values: CDR1 SGHAT, CDR2 FQNNGV. V lost 0 bases, J lost 10 bases, and 12 bases stayed unmatched. CDR3 residues: CASSLEVGGLPSEQFF. CDR3 sequence (DNA): TGTGCCAGCAGCTTAGAGGTGGGAGGGCTCCCCTCGGAGCAGTTCTTC.

V usage is TRBV4-1 and J usage is TRBJ2-2; D gene unclear. CDR3 length: 14 residues. Trimming pared 2 bases from V and 4 bases from J, leaving 8 bases between. Germline CDR1 and CDR2: MGHRA and YSYEKL. CDR3 in DNA: TGCGCCAGCAGCCAACAGTGGGTCACCGGGGAGCTGTTTTTT. It is translated as CASSQQWVTGELFF.

The chain is built from TRBV6-2 or TRBV6-3 and TRBJ1-1, with 7 bases that match TRBD1. The CDR3 is 14 amino acids. Germline V gene data show CDR1 as MNHEY and CDR2 as SVGEGT. With 6 bases clipped from V and 1 base from J, the junction kept 5 bases outside the gene matches. The CDR3 loop is CASRPRDRNTEAFF. The CDR3 DNA sequence: TGTGCCAGCAGACCCCGGGACAGGAACACTGAAGCTTTCTTT.

The chain joins TRBV5-6 to TRBJ2-7; TRBD1 or TRBD2 may be the D gene (6 bases each). The germline CDR1 and CDR2 sequences are SGHDT and YYEEEE. V was shortened by 2 bases and J by 3 bases, with 12 bases between the two germline ends. CDR3 length: 14 amino acids. The CDR3 region has the DNA TGTGCCAGCAGCTTCGGGGGCAGTAACTACGAGCAGTACTTC. Its translation: CASSFGGSNYEQYF.

The gene calls are TRBV5-1 and TRBJ2-7, with D unclear. V lost 4 bases to trimming and J lost 2 bases, with 16 bases between them. Germline loops: CDR1 SGHRS, CDR2 YFSETQ. The CDR3 has 15 residues. This CDR3 is CASSHSGTSPYEQYF. In DNA, the CDR3 is TGCGCCAGCAGCCACAGTGGAACCAGCCCCTACGAGCAGTACTTC. Using reference TRBV5-1 and TRBJ2-7 for the parts outside the CDR3, the full variable domain is KAGVTQTPRYLIKTRGQQVTLSCSPISGHRSVSWYQQTPGQGLQFLFEYFSETQRNKGNFPGRFSGRQFSNSRSEMNVSTLELGDSALYLCASSHSGTSPYEQYFGPGTRLTVT.

The chain couples TRBV7-8 to TRBJ2-7; D might be TRBD1 (5 bases). Trimming left V 4 bases short and J 0 bases short, with 13 bases between. CDR3 length: 15 residues. From germline, CDR1 is SGHVS and CDR2 FQNEAQ. The CDR3 region is CASSSRERDSYEQYF. CDR3 in DNA: TGTGCCAGCAGCTCCAGGGAACGAGACTCCTACGAGCAGTACTTC.

This clonotype has more than one count but fewer than ten. The genes are TRBV20-1 and TRBJ2-5; unclear D gene. The CDR3 runs 15 residues. Deletions cut 0 bases from V and 3 bases from J, with 14 bases between. In germline, CDR1 is DFQATT, CDR2 SNEGSKA (reference sequence). The CDR3 reads CSARDLRQAEETQYF. The CDR3 DNA follows: TGCAGTGCTAGAGATCTGAGGCAGGCCGAAGAGACCCAGTACTTC.

This clonotype was seen a few times. Written as DNA, the CDR3 is TGCGCCAGCAGCTTGGGTGGCAGTTACTACAATGAGCAGTTCTTC. It encodes CASSLGGSYYNEQFF. The V and J genes are TRBV5-1 and TRBJ2-1, with D unresolved. Trimming removed 0 bases from V and 3 bases from J, with 10 bases in between. The CDR3 runs 15 residues. Germline-derived CDR1 and CDR2 are SGHRS and YFSETQ.

The CDR3 DNA sequence: TGCAGTGCTAGAGATTGGACTAGCGGGGGCACCGGGGAGCTGTTTTTT. It translates to CSARDWTSGGTGELFF. The rearrangement uses TRBV20-1 and TRBJ2-2; 13 bases match TRBD2. Germline V CDR1 and CDR2: DFQATT, SNEGSKA (reference sequence). CDR3 length: 16 amino acids. V shed 0 bases and J 4 bases; nucleotides not matched to a gene: 2.

This rearrangement joins TRBV9 to TRBJ2-2; weak D call: TRBD2 (6 bases). Trimming left V 2 bases short and J 1 base short, with 18 bases between. The CDR3 totals 18 residues. Germline-derived CDR1 and CDR2 are SGDLS and YYNGEE. The CDR3 loop is CASSVTPGTSRNTGELFF. The CDR3 DNA sequence: TGTGCCAGCAGCGTTACCCCCGGGACTTCCAGGAACACCGGGGAGCTGTTTTTT.

This clonotype was observed a handful of times. The V and J genes are TRBV20-1 and TRBJ2-7; 8 bases line up with TRBD2. CDR1 is DFQATT, CDR2 SNEGSKA, per germline (reference sequence). Trimming removed 2 bases from V and 3 bases from J; junction bases left unmatched: 3. There are 13 residues in the CDR3. The CDR3 loop reads CSARPGLDYEQYF. The CDR3, as DNA: TGCAGTGCTAGACCGGGACTAGACTACGAGCAGTACTTC.

The rearrangement joins TRBV7-2 to TRBJ2-2; 9 positions agree with TRBD2. The CDR3 is 16 residues long. The V and J ends lost 4 bases and 0 bases, in that order; junction bases with no gene match: 3. Germline V gene sequence: CDR1 SGHTA, CDR2 FQGNSA. The CDR3 is CASSSRLAANTGELFF. CDR3 in DNA: TGTGCCAGCAGCTCCCGACTAGCGGCGAACACCGGGGAGCTGTTTTTT.

Only a few counts were recorded for this clonotype. One junction end does not reproduce the germline sequence, and a read error may be involved. The CDR3, as DNA: TGTGCCAGCAGTTTGGACTCAACAGATCCGCAGTATTTT. Residues: CASSLDSTDPQYF. The chain links TRBV6-2 or TRBV6-3 to TRBJ2-3; D possibly corresponds to TRBD2 (5 bases). Germline CDR1 reads MNHEY; CDR2 reads SVGEGT. This CDR3 is built from 13 residues.

This clonotype has just a few counts. V and J are TRBV7-2 and TRBJ2-5, with 12 positions matching TRBD2. V dropped 5 bases and J dropped 5; count of bases not matched to a gene: 12. CDR3 size: 17 residues. The V gene's germline CDR1 is SGHTA and CDR2 FQGNSA. DNA for the CDR3: TGTGCCAGCAGCCAGCTACTAGCGGGAGGAGGTGGGGAGACCCAGTACTTC. This sequence encodes CASSQLLAGGGGETQYF.

The chain couples TRBV4-1 to TRBJ1-2, with D hard to call. The CDR3 runs to 15 residues. Looked up from germline, CDR1 is MGHRA and CDR2 is YSYEKL. V was clipped by 0 bases and J by 2 bases, with 10 bases between them. The CDR3 DNA reads as TGCGCCAGCAGCCAAGAGGCCCGAACGAACTATGGCTACACCTTC. Protein product: CASSQEARTNYGYTF.

In this sample, this clonotype turned up a few times. The V gene is TRBV4-2, the J gene TRBJ2-5, with 7 nucleotides matching TRBD2. The V gene's germline CDR1 is LGHNA and CDR2 YNFKEQ. Losses at the gene ends were 3 bases for V and 3 bases for J; bases not matched to a gene: 7. The CDR3 is 15 amino acids. In DNA, the CDR3 is TGTGCCAGCAGCCACGGTGCTAGCGGAAAAGAGACCCAGTACTTC. This translates into CASSHGASGKETQYF.

Many counts were recorded for this clonotype. V usage is TRBV5-1 and J usage is TRBJ2-7; TRBD2 aligns across 7 bases. The CDR3 covers 16 residues. Germline-derived CDR1 and CDR2 are SGHRS and YFSETQ. V was clipped by 4 bases and J by 3 bases; unmatched bases: 13. CDR3 amino acids: CASSAGLSGVIYEQYF. The CDR3, as DNA: TGCGCCAGCAGCGCCGGTCTCAGCGGGGTTATCTACGAGCAGTACTTC.

The V gene is TRBV2, the J gene TRBJ2-1; 11 bases fit TRBD2. This CDR3 has 16 amino acids. Germline CDR1 is SNHLY and CDR2 is FYNNEI. The trim removed 3 bases at V and 8 bases at J, leaving 9 bases unmatched. The CDR3 coding sequence is TGTGCCAGCAGTGACCTAGGACTAGCGGGTACCTATGAGCAGTTCTTC. Translated, it gives CASSDLGLAGTYEQFF.